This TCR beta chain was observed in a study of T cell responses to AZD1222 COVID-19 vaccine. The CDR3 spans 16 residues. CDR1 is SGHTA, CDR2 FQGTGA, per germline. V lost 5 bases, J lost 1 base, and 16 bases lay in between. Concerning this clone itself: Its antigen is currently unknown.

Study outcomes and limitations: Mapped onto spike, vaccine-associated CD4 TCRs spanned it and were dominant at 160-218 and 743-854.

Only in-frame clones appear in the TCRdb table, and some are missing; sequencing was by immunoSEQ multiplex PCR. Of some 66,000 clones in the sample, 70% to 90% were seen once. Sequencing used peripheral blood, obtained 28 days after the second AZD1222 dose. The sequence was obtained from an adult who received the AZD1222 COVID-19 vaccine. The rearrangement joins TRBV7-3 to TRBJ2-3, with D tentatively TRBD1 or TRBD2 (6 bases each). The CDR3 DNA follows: TGTGCCAGCAGCCCGCAAGGGGGGTTCGGCACAGATACGCAGTATTTT. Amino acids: CASSPQGGFGTDTQYF.